Shown below are 17 T cell receptor beta chains from a single sample sequenced in a study of early T cells in non-severe SARS-CoV-2 infection. MiXCR, run by TCRdb on the 5' RACE reads, gives a single entry per CDR3 protein. The table lists approximately 56,000 distinct CDR3 sequences, about 9.7% of them singletons. Sequencing was performed on whole blood. These receptors originate from an adult who was a healthcare worker with PCR-confirmed SARS-CoV-2 infection or an uninfected control (not recorded which).

This clonotype was recorded many times. The genes are TRBV7-9 and TRBJ2-2; 8 bases map to TRBD2. Germline values: CDR1 SEHNR, CDR2 FQNEAQ (reference sequence). V gave up 3 bases and J gave up 2 bases; unmatched junction bases: 5. The CDR3 totals 16 residues. The CDR3 region is CASSLPGGRNTGELFF. The DNA of the CDR3 is TGTGCCAGCAGCTTGCCGGGGGGGCGTAACACCGGGGAGCTGTTTTTT.

This clonotype was observed at least ten times. This rearrangement joins TRBV2 to TRBJ1-2; D may be TRBD1 (6 bases). CDR3 length: 15 residues. Trimming stripped 5 bases from V and 6 bases from J, with 19 bases between. Germline values: CDR1 SNHLY, CDR2 FYNNEI. In DNA form, the CDR3 reads TGTGCCAGCAGTTTGTGGGGGCCAATCCATCATGGCTACACCTTC. It yields the protein CASSLWGPIHHGYTF.

This clonotype was counted at least ten times. This chain connects TRBV5-6 to TRBJ2-7; 7 nucleotides align to TRBD1. Germline trimming cut 2 bases from V and 4 bases from J; bases unmatched to any gene: 3. CDR1 and CDR2 (germline): SGHDT, YYEEEE. The CDR3 is 13 residues long. The CDR3 region has the DNA TGTGCCAGCAGCTTCAGCAGGGGGTACGAGCAGTACTTC. Translated: CASSFSRGYEQYF.

This clonotype was seen many times. V gene TRBV4-2 combines with J gene TRBJ1-4; unclear D gene. CDR3 length: 13 residues. The V gene lost 5 bases and the J gene lost 10 bases, with 14 bases spanning the gap. Germline lookup yields CDR1 LGHNA and CDR2 YNFKEQ. As DNA, the CDR3 is TGTGCCAGCAGCTATTCTATGTGGGGAAAACTGTTTTTT. Translation: CASSYSMWGKLFF.

There are many counts of this clonotype. The chain links TRBV12-3 or TRBV12-4 to TRBJ1-4; the D gene is possibly TRBD1 (5 bases). Trimming stripped 2 bases from V and 15 bases from J, with 16 bases between. The CDR3 runs 13 residues. The DNA for the CDR3 is TGTGCCAGCAGTTTAACGGAAGGGGCTCCCATGTTTTTT. Protein product: CASSLTEGAPMFF.

In its sample, this clonotype was seen many times. The chain joins TRBV7-2 to TRBJ2-7, with TRBD1 identical over 8 bases. Germline CDR1 and CDR2: SGHTA and FQGNSA. J was trimmed by 5 bases and V by 2 bases; bases with no gene match: 11. This CDR3 is built from 16 residues. The CDR3 protein is CASSLNQGAVSDEQYF. CDR3 sequence (DNA): TGTGCCAGCAGCTTAAATCAGGGGGCCGTCTCTGACGAGCAGTACTTC.

This clonotype was seen repeatedly, ten times or more. The chain joins TRBV3-1 to TRBJ1-2, with 7 bases fitting TRBD1. Germline CDR1 reads LGHDT; CDR2 reads YNNKEL (reference sequence). J was trimmed by 4 bases and V by 4 bases; bases with no gene match: 6. CDR3 length: 14 residues. CDR3 coding DNA: TGTGCCAGCAGCCCCGCGACAGGGAGCTATGGCTACACCTTC. Amino acids: CASSPATGSYGYTF.

This clonotype has a count of ten or more. The chain uses TRBV9 and TRBJ2-5; weak D call: TRBD2 (5 bases). Deletions cut 0 bases from V and 1 base from J, with 13 bases between. The CDR3 covers 16 residues. Per germline, CDR1 SGDLS and CDR2 YYNGEE. The CDR3, as DNA: TGTGCCAGCAGCGTAGGAGGGATAGGGTCCCAAGAGACCCAGTACTTC. Protein: CASSVGGIGSQETQYF.

Many counts were recorded for this clonotype. This chain uses TRBV9 with TRBJ2-5; 7 bases agree with TRBD2. V lost 2 bases and J lost 1; bases outside the gene matches: 11. Germline V CDR1 and CDR2: SGDLS, YYNGEE. The CDR3 has 17 amino acids. In nucleotides, the CDR3 is TGTGCCAGCAGCGTTGCCCCCACGGGAGGCTTCCAAGAGACCCAGTACTTC. Translated, it gives CASSVAPTGGFQETQYF. The full variable domain, its missing parts supplied by reference TRBV9 and TRBJ2-5, is DSGVTQTPKHLITATGQRVTLRCSPRSGDLSVYWYQQSLDQGLQFLIQYYNGEERAKGNILERFSAQQFPDLHSELNLSSLELGDSALYFCASSVAPTGGFQETQYFGPGTRLLVL.

The sample holds a few counts of this clonotype. This CDR3 is CASSPTSGGRDEQFF. The DNA for the CDR3 is TGTGCCAGCAGCCCTACTAGCGGGGGCCGGGATGAGCAGTTCTTC. This rearrangement joins TRBV12-3 or TRBV12-4 to TRBJ2-1, with 11 nucleotides matching TRBD2. The V gene end was trimmed by 6 bases and the J gene end by 8 bases; junction bases not matched to a gene: 9. There are 15 residues in the CDR3.

Remarks on this clonotype: A read error may be the cause here, since a much bigger clone is one base away. This sequence joins TRBV7-9 and TRBJ2-1, with a tentative D call TRBD1 (5 bases). The CDR3 is made up of 14 amino acids. CDR1 SEHNR and CDR2 FQNEAQ come from the germline V gene (reference sequence). The CDR3 protein is CVSIMTVPYNEQFF. Here the CDR3 DNA reads TGTGTCAGCATAATGACAGTTCCCTACAATGAGCAGTTCTTC.

In its sample, this clonotype was seen a few times. This chain connects TRBV20-1 to TRBJ1-1; 8 bases are a match to TRBD1. The junction had 11 bases not matched to a gene; V was cut back by 0 bases and J by 5 bases. The CDR3 has 16 residues. Germline V CDR1 and CDR2: DFQATT, SNEGSKA (reference sequence). The CDR3 loop is CSAREDPGGAGTEAFF. The DNA for the CDR3 is TGCAGTGCTAGAGAAGACCCAGGGGGCGCGGGGACTGAAGCTTTCTTT.

At least ten counts were recorded for this clonotype. J is TRBJ1-6 and V is TRBV7-2; no clear D. Trimming shortened V by 2 bases and J by 8 bases, and 16 bases separated the two germline ends. CDR1 and CDR2 from the germline V gene are SGHTA and FQGNSA. The CDR3 is made up of 16 amino acids. CDR3 nucleotides: TGTGCCAGCAGCTTACGGGCGCGACGAAGTGATTCACCCCTCCACTTT. Translation gives CASSLRARRSDSPLHF.

This clonotype has ten or more counts. V usage is TRBV5-4 and J usage is TRBJ2-1; the D is unclear. V lost 5 bases, J lost 9 bases, and 15 bases lay in between. Germline lookup yields CDR1 SGHNT and CDR2 YYREEE (reference sequence). This CDR3 comprises 13 residues. The chain's CDR3 is CASRPPGSSEQFF. The CDR3 nucleotides read TGTGCCAGCAGACCCCCTGGCTCAAGTGAGCAGTTCTTC.

This clonotype was seen many times. The gene calls are TRBV5-1 and TRBJ2-3; D gene uncertain. The germline V gene encodes CDR1 SGHRS and CDR2 YFSETQ. This CDR3 spans 14 amino acids. Trimming cost V 4 bases and J 6 bases, with 15 bases left between them. DNA for the CDR3: TGCGCCAGCAGCGACCCTAACGGTTCTGATACGCAGTATTTT. Translating gives CASSDPNGSDTQYF.

The V gene is TRBV9, the J gene TRBJ2-3; D remains ambiguous. V was clipped by 2 bases and J by 0 bases, with 7 bases between them. The CDR3 is 14 residues long. Germline V CDR1 and CDR2: SGDLS, YYNGEE. CDR3 bases: TGTGCCAGCAGCGTGTACGCTAGCACAGATACGCAGTATTTT. This codes for CASSVYASTDTQYF. Combining the CDR3 with reference TRBV9 and TRBJ2-3 gives the whole variable domain DSGVTQTPKHLITATGQRVTLRCSPRSGDLSVYWYQQSLDQGLQFLIQYYNGEERAKGNILERFSAQQFPDLHSELNLSSLELGDSALYFCASSVYASTDTQYFGPGTRLTVL.

This clonotype came up many times. The V gene is TRBV20-1, the J gene TRBJ2-3; D is uncertain. The V end lost 3 bases, the J end lost 7 bases, and 14 bases lay between the germline ends. The CDR3 consists of 13 residues. CDR1 is DFQATT and CDR2 is SNEGSKA in the germline V gene (reference sequence). The CDR3: CSARGFSGNTQYF. The CDR3 DNA sequence: TGCAGTGCTAGGGGGTTTTCTGGAAATACGCAGTATTTT.